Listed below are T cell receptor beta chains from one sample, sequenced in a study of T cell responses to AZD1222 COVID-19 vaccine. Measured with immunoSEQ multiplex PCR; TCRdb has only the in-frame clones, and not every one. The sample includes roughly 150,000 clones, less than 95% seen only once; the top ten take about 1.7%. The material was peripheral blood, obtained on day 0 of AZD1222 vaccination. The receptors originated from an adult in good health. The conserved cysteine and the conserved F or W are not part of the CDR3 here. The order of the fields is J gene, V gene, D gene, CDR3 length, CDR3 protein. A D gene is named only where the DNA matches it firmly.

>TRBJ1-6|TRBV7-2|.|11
ASSRRANSPLH
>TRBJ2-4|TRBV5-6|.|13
ASNTNGASKNIQY
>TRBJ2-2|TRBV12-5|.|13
ASGFLVGSTGELF
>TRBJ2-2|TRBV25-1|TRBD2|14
ASSEWTSGTHGELF
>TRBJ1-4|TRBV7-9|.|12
ASSQTTGNEKLF
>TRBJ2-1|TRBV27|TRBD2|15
ASSVTSGRAGDNEQF
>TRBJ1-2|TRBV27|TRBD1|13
ASSFLPTGSYGYT
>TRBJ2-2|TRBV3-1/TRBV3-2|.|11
ASSQVEKGELF
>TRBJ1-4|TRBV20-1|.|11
SASRQANEKLF
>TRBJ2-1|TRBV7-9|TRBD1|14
ASSPPRTGVYNEQF
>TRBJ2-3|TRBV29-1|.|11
SVASQNTDTQY
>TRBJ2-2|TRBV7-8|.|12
ASRLDANTGELF
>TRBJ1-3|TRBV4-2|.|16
ASSQVWRQRDSGNTIY
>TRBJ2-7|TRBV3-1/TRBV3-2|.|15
ASSPEPWETDTYEQY
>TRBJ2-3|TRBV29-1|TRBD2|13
SVPRTSGITDTQY
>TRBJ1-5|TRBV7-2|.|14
ASSLVAGKQGQPQH
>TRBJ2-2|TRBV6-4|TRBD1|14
ASSDRTGGDTGELF
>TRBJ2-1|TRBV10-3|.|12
AIKMRDRDNEQF
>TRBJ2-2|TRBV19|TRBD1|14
ASSPTGRGNTGELF
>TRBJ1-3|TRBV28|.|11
ASSFSAGNTIY
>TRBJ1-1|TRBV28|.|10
ASSLGYTEAF
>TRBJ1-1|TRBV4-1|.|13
ASSQDPRGGTEAF
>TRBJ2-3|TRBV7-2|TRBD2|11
ASSARLAGEQY
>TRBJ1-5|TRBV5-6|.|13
ASSLGHNSNQPQH
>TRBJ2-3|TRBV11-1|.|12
ASSLVSRTDTQY
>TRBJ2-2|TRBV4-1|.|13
ASSQELSIAGELF
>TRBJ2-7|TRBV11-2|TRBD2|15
ASSLTGGFQGLNEQY
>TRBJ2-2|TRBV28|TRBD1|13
ASSLGQAVTGELF
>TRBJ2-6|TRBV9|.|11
ASSGRRANVLT
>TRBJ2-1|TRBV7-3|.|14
ASSRSEGSAYNEQF
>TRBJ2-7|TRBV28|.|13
ASSLYQASPYEQY
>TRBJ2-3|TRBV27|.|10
ASSPSTDTQY
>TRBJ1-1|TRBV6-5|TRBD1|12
ASRKDRVSTEAF
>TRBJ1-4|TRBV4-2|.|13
ASSQNPHGLEKLF
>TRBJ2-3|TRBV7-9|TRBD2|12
ASSIGTSVDTQY
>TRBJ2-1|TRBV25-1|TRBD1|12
ASSTGTAYNEQF